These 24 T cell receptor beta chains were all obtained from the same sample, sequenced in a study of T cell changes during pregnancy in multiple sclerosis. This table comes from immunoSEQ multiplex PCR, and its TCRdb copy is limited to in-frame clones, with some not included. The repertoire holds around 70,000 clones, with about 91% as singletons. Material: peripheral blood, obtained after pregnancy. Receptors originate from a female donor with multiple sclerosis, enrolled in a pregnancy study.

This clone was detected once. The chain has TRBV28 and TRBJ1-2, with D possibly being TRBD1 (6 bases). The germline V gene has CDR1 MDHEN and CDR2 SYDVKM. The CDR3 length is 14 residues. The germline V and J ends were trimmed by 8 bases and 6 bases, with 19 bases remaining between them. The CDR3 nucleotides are TGTGCCAGCCGTAAGACAGGCGCCGGACATGGCTACACCTTC. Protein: CASRKTGAGHGYTF.

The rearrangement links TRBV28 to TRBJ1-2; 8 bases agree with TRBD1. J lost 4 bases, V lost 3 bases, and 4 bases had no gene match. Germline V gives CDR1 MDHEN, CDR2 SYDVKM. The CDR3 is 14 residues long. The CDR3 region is CASSFADRVYGYTF. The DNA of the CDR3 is TGTGCCAGCAGTTTTGCGGACAGGGTCTATGGCTACACCTTC.

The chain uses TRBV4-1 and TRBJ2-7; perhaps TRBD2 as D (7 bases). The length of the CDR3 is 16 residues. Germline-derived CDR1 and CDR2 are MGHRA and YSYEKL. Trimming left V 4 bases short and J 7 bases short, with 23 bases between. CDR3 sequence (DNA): TGCGCCAGCAGCCTTCCTAAAGGACGGGGGGCGGGTGAGCAGTACTTC. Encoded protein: CASSLPKGRGAGEQYF.

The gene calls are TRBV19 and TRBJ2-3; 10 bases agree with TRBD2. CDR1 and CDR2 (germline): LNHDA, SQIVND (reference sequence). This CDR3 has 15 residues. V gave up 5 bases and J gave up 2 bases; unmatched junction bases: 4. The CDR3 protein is CASSASGRATDTQYF. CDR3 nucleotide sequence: TGTGCCAGTAGTGCGAGCGGGAGGGCCACAGATACGCAGTATTTT. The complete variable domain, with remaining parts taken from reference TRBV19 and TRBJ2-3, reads DGGITQSPKYLFRKEGQNVTLSCEQNLNHDAMYWYRQDPGQGLRLIYYSQIVNDFQKGDIAEGYSVSREKKESFPLTVTSAQKNPTAFYLCASSASGRATDTQYFGPGTRLTVL.

CDR3 nucleotide sequence: TGTGCCAGCAGTTTATCGAAGAGTGAGCTAGCGGGAGGCTACGAGCAGTACTTC. Its translation: CASSLSKSELAGGYEQYF. The chain links TRBV27 to TRBJ2-7; 11 bases agree with TRBD2. CDR1 is MNHEY, CDR2 SMNVEV, per germline (reference sequence). Germline trimming cut 0 bases from V and 3 bases from J; bases unmatched to any gene: 10. This CDR3 region has 18 residues.

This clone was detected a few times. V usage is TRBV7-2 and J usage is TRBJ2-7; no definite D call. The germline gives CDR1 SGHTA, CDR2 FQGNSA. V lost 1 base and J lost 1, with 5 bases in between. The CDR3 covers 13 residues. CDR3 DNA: TGTGCCAGCAGCTTAGGGGCATCCTACGAGCAGTACTTC. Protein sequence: CASSLGASYEQYF.

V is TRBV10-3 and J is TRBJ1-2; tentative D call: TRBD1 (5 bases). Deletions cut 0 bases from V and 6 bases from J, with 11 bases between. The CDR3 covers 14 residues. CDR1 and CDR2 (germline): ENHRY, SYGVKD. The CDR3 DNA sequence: TGTGCCATCAGTGAGTCTGGAGGGGAAAATGGCTACACCTTC. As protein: CAISESGGENGYTF.

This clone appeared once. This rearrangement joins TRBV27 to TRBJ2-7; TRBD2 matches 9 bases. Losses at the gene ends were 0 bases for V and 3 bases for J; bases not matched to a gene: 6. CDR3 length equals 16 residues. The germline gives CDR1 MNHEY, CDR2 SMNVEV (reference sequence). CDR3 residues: CASSLSGTSSHYEQYF. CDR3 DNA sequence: TGTGCCAGCAGTTTATCCGGGACTAGCTCTCACTACGAGCAGTACTTC.

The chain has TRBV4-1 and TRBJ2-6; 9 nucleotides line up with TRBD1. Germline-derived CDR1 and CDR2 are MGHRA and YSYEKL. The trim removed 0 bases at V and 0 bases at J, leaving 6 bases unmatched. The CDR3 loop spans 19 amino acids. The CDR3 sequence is CASSQDRDRVSSGANVLTF. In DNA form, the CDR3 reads TGCGCCAGCAGCCAAGACCGGGACAGGGTGAGCTCTGGGGCCAACGTCCTGACTTTC.

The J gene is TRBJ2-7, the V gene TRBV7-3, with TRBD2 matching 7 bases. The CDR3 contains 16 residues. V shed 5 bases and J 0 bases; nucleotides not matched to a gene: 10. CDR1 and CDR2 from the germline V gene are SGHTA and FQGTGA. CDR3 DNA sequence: TGTGCCAGCAGCCCAGGACTAGTCGGGAGCTCCTACGAGCAGTACTTC. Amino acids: CASSPGLVGSSYEQYF.

CDR3 nucleotide sequence: TGTGCCAGCAGTGTATCCAGGGAGGGGTCAGATACGCAGTATTTT. Translation: CASSVSREGSDTQYF. The chain is built from TRBV6-4 and TRBJ2-3, with 7 positions matching TRBD2. Germline-derived CDR1 and CDR2 are MRHNA and SNTAGT. CDR3 size: 15 residues. Trimming at V came to 4 bases and at J to 4 bases, leaving 8 bases not matched to a gene.

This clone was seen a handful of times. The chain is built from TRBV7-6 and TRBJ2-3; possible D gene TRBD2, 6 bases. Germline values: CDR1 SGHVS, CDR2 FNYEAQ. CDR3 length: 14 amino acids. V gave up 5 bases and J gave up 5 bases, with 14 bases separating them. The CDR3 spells CASSIGRTEDTQYF. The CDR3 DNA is TGTGCCAGCAGCATCGGGAGAACGGAAGATACGCAGTATTTT.

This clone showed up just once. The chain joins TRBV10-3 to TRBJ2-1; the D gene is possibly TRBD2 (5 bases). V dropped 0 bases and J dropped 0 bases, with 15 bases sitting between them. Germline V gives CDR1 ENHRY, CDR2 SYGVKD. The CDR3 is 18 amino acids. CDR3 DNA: TGTGCCATCAGTGAGTCTTTGGGCGGGTTCGGCTCCTACAATGAGCAGTTCTTC. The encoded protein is CAISESLGGFGSYNEQFF.

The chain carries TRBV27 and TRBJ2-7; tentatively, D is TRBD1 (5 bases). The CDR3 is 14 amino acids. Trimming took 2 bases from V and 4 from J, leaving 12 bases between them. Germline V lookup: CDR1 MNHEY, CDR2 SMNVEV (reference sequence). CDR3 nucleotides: TGTGCCAGCAGTTTAAATGGGGCGCCTTACGAGCAGTACTTC. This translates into CASSLNGAPYEQYF.

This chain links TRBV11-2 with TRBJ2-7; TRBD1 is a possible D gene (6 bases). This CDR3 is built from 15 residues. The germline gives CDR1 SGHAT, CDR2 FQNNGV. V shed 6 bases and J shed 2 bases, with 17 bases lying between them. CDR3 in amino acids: CASRLQGGGAYEQYF. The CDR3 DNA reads TGTGCCAGCAGACTACAGGGTGGTGGCGCCTACGAGCAGTACTTC.

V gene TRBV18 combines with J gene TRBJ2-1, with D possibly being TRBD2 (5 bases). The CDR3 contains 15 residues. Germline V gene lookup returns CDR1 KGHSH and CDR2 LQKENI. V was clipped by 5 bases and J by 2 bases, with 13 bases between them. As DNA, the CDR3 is TGTGCCAGCTCATTCCGGACTCCACCCTACAATGAGCAGTTCTTC. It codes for CASSFRTPPYNEQFF. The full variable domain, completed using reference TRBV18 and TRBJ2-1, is NAGVMQNPRHLVRRRGQEARLRCSPMKGHSHVYWYRQLPEEGLKFMVYLQKENIIDESGMPKERFSAEFPKEGPSILRIQQVVRGDSAAYFCASSFRTPPYNEQFFGPGTRLTVL.

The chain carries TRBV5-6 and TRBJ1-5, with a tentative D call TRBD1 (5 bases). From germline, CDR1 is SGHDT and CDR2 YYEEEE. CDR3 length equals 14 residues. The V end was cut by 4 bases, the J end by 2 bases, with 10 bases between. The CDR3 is CASSRGEGNQPQHF. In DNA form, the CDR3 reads TGTGCCAGCAGCCGGGGGGAGGGCAATCAGCCCCAGCATTTT.

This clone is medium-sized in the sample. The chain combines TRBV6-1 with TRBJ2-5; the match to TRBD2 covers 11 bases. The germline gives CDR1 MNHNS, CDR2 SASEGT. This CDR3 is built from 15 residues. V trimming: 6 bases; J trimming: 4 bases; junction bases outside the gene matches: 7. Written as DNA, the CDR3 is TGTGCCAGCAGCCGACTAGCGGGGAGGGGAGAGACCCAGTACTTC. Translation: CASSRLAGRGETQYF.

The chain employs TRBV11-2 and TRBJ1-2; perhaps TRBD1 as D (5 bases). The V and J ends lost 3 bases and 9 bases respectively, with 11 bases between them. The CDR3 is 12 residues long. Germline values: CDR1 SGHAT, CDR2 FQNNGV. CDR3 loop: CASSFRDLRYTF. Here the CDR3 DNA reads TGTGCCAGCAGCTTCAGGGATTTGCGCTACACCTTC.

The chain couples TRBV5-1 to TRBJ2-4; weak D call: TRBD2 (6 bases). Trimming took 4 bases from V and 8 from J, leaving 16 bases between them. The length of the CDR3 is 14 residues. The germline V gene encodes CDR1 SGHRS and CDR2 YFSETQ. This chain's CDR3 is CASSAGGPGDIQYF. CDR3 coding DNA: TGCGCCAGCAGCGCAGGAGGGCCGGGGGACATTCAGTACTTC. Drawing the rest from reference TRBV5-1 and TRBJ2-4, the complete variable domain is KAGVTQTPRYLIKTRGQQVTLSCSPISGHRSVSWYQQTPGQGLQFLFEYFSETQRNKGNFPGRFSGRQFSNSRSEMNVSTLELGDSALYLCASSAGGPGDIQYFGAGTRLSVL.

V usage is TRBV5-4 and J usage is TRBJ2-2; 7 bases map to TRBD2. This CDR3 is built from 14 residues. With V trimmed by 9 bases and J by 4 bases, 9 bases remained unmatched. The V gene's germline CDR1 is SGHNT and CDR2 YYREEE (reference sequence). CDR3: CAIPKAGVTGELFF. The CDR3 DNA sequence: TGTGCCATCCCGAAGGCGGGAGTCACCGGGGAGCTGTTTTTT.

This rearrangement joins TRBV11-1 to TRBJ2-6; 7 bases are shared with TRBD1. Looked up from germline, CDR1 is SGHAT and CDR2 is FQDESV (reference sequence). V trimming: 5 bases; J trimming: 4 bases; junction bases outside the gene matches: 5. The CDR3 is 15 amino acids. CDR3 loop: CASSPTGLGANVLTF. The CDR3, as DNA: TGTGCCAGCAGCCCGACAGGGTTAGGGGCCAACGTCCTGACTTTC.

CDR3 sequence (DNA): TGTGCCAGCAGTCCGAGGGACAACTACAATGAGCAGTTCTTC. Protein product: CASSPRDNYNEQFF. The chain combines TRBV27 with TRBJ2-1, with D maybe TRBD1 (6 bases). This CDR3 spans 14 amino acids. V was pared by 5 bases and J by 3 bases, with 11 bases between. The V gene's germline CDR1 is MNHEY and CDR2 SMNVEV (reference sequence).

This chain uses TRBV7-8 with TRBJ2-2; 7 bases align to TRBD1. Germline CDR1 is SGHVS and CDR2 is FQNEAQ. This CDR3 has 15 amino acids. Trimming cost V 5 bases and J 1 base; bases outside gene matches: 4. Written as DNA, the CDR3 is TGTGCCAGCAGCCCCCAGGGGGTGAACACCGGGGAGCTGTTTTTT. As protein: CASSPQGVNTGELFF.